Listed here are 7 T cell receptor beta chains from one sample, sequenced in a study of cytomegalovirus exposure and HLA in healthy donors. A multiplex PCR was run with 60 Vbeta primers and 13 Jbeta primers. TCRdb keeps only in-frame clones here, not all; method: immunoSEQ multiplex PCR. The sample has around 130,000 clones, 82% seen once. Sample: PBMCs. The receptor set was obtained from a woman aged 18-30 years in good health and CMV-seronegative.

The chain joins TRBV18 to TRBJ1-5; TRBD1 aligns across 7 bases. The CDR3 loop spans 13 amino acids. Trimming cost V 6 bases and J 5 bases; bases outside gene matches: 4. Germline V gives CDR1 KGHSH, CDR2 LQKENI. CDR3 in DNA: TGTGCCAGCTCGTCCAGGGGGGATCAGCCCCAGCATTTT. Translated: CASSSRGDQPQHF.

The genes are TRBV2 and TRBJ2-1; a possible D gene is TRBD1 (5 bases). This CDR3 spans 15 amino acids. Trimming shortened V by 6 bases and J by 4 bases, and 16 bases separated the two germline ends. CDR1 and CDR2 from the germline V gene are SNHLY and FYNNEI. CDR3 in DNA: TGTGCCAGCAGAATATCCACGCAGGGATACAATGAGCAGTTCTTC. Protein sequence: CASRISTQGYNEQFF.

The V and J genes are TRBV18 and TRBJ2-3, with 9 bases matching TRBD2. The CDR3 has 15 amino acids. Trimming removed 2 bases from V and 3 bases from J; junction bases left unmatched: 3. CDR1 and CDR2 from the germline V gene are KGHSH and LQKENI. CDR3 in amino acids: CASSPGGGETDTQYF. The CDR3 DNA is TGTGCCAGCTCACCAGGCGGGGGGGAAACAGATACGCAGTATTTT.

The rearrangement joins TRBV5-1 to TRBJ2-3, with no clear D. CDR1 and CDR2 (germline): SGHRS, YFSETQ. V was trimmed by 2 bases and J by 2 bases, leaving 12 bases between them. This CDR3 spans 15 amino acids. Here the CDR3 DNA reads TGCGCCAGCAGCTTTGGCGGCCCCACCACAGATACGCAGTATTTT. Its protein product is CASSFGGPTTDTQYF.

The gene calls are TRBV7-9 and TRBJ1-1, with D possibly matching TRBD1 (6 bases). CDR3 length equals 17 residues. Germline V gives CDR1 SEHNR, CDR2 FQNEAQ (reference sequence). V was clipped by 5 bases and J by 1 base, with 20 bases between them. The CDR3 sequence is CASSTISHQDRNTEAFF. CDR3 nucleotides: TGTGCCAGCAGCACTATTTCCCACCAGGACAGGAACACTGAAGCTTTCTTT.

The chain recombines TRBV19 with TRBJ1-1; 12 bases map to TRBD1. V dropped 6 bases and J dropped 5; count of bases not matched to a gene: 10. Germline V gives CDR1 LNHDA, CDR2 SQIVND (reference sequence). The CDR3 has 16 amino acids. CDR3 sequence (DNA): TGTGCCAGTAGCCCAGGTCCGGGACAGGGGGCGACTGAAGCTTTCTTT. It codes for CASSPGPGQGATEAFF.

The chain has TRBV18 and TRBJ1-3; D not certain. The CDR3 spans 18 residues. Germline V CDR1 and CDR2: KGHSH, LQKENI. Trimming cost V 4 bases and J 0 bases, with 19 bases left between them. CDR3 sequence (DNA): TGTGCCAGCTCACTTAGGCCGGCGTCCAGGCGCTCTGGAAACACCATATATTTT. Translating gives CASSLRPASRRSGNTIYF.